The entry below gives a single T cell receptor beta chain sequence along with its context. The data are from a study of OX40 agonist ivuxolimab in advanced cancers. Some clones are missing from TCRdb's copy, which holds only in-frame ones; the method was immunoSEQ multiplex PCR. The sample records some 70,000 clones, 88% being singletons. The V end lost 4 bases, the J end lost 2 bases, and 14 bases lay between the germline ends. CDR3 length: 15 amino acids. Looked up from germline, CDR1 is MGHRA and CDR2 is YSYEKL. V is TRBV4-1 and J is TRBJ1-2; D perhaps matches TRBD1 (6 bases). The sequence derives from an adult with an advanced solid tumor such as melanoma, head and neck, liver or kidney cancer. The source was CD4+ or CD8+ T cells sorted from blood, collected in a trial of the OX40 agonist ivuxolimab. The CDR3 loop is CASSPRQDQNYGYTF. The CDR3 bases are TGCGCCAGCAGCCCCCGACAGGATCAGAACTATGGCTACACCTTC.